Below, one TCR beta chain is given with its context. This clonotype is a singleton in its sample. Its target antigen remains unknown. One end of the junction fails to match germline, which may point to a read error. TCRdb lists the instrument as Illumina HiSeq 2500. Quantitative 5'-RACE with molecular barcodes was used to prepare TCR beta libraries. Regarding the original processing steps: A new computational method, built on a probabilistic model of VDJ rearrangement, was used to identify disease-linked TCR variants. The public sequencing data were trimmed at Q25 with fastp and processed into clonotypes with MiXCR by TCRdb, which kept only in-frame beta chains. CDR3 protein duplicates are merged, each entry listing the most common genes and DNA. TCRdb assigned the V and J calls; the authors' analysis was not used. This sample gives roughly 450,000 distinct CDR3 sequences in total; roughly 25% of them show up just once. The ten largest clones represent about 0.89% of the sample.

For CDR1 and CDR2, the germline V gene (reference sequence) lists SEHNR and FQNEAQ. There are 11 amino acids in the CDR3, from cysteine to phenylalanine inclusive. CDR3 DNA is the only sequence kept; it has 33 bases, read in frame from the first base. This sample was taken from a study of CD8 T cells in ankylosing spondylitis (TCRdb year 2017). About the investigation overall: T cell receptor beta repertoires were profiled in healthy donors and ankylosing spondylitis patients so that disease-linked TCR variants could be found. The full study cohort comprised 25 ankylosing spondylitis patients and about a hundred healthy donors. Peripheral blood samples were taken, and synovial fluid was additionally collected from ankylosing spondylitis patients.

The paper as a whole reports these results and caveats: A TCR beta motif of several highly homologous amino acid variants appeared characteristic of blood from ankylosing spondylitis patients. In peripheral blood, the disease-linked clones were found at relatively low frequencies and had a CD8+ phenotype. Some motif variants were previously reported in synovial fluid and blood of reactive arthritis patients, suggesting common disease-initiation mechanisms. The disease-linked clones were reported as significantly enriched in matched synovial fluid samples from ankylosing spondylitis patients.

Sequencing was carried out using blood, either unsorted or a sorted T cell fraction (not recorded which). This receptor chain uses TRBV7-9 and TRBJ2-1; the D gene is not confidently resolved. This sequence originates from a male donor with ankylosing spondylitis. The CDR3 reads CSSSIRHVEFF. The nucleotide sequence is given as TGTTCCAGCAGCATAAGACACGTGGAGTTCTTC.